A single sample is the source of the 8 T cell receptor beta chains below, sequenced in a study of blood T cell repertoires in COVID-19. The method was immunoSEQ multiplex PCR; TCRdb's version includes in-frame clones alone and lacks a portion of them. The data hold 250,000 or so clones, with roughly 90% observed a single time. Sequencing was performed on peripheral blood. These receptors originate from a man younger than 40 with active or convalescent COVID-19.

The genes are TRBV6-2 or TRBV6-3 and TRBJ2-1, with 11 nucleotides matching TRBD2. The CDR3 is made up of 16 amino acids. Germline assignment: CDR1 MNHEY and CDR2 SVGEGT. V gave up 4 bases and J gave up 6 bases; unmatched junction bases: 8. The CDR3 loop reads CASSLMTSGVFNEQFF. In DNA, the CDR3 is TGTGCCAGCAGTTTAATGACTAGCGGGGTTTTCAATGAGCAGTTCTTC.

The DNA for the CDR3 is TGTGCCAGCAGCCCCGGGGGTGTAGAAGAGACCCAGTACTTC. Protein: CASSPGGVEETQYF. V usage is TRBV9 and J usage is TRBJ2-5, with D perhaps matching TRBD2 (6 bases). Germline CDR1 SGDLS, CDR2 YYNGEE. The CDR3 runs to 14 residues. The V end lost 4 bases, the J end lost 3 bases, and 13 bases lay between the germline ends.

This clone came up once. The genes are TRBV4-1 and TRBJ1-2; 8 bases map to TRBD1. The CDR3 covers 16 residues. Germline CDR1 MGHRA, CDR2 YSYEKL. Trimming at V came to 0 bases and at J to 8 bases, leaving 11 bases not matched to a gene. This CDR3 is CASSQDQGARLGGYTF. DNA of the CDR3: TGCGCCAGCAGCCAAGACCAGGGGGCAAGGTTAGGAGGCTACACCTTC.

The chain employs TRBV3-1 (or the pseudogene TRBV3-2) and TRBJ2-3; no firm D call. The germline V gene has CDR1 LGHDT and CDR2 YNNKEL (reference sequence). The length of the CDR3 is 13 residues. The V end was cut by 1 base, the J end by 4 bases, with 6 bases between. CDR3 sequence: CASSQGLADTQYF. CDR3 nucleotides: TGTGCCAGCAGCCAAGGGCTCGCAGATACGCAGTATTTT.

The CDR3 sequence: CASSISSENYGYTF. CDR3 sequence (DNA): TGTGCCAGTAGTATTTCTTCCGAGAACTATGGCTACACCTTC. The V gene is TRBV19, the J gene TRBJ1-2; D is ambiguous. Per the germline V gene, CDR1 is LNHDA and CDR2 is SQIVND (reference sequence). The CDR3 length is 14 residues. V was pared by 3 bases and J by 2 bases, with 10 bases between.

For the CDR3, the DNA is TGTGCCTGGAGTCGGAGGGTGTCTGAAGCTTTCTTT. Its translation: CAWSRRVSEAFF. The V and J genes are TRBV30 and TRBJ1-1; D call uncertain. The germline CDR1 and CDR2 sequences are GTSNPN and SVGIG (reference sequence). Trimming removed 2 bases at V and 6 bases at J, with 10 bases between. The CDR3 runs 12 residues.

This sequence joins TRBV6-5 and TRBJ1-3; 9 bases match TRBD1. The CDR3 runs to 14 residues. J was trimmed by 4 bases and V by 6 bases; bases with no gene match: 4. The V gene's germline CDR1 is MNHEY and CDR2 SVGAGI. The CDR3 DNA sequence: TGTGCCAGCAGAACAGGGGGCGTCGGAAACACCATATATTTT. Residues: CASRTGGVGNTIYF.

The chain links TRBV11-2 to TRBJ2-5; D is uncertain. Germline CDR1 reads SGHAT; CDR2 reads FQNNGV. CDR3 length: 14 amino acids. Deletions cut 1 base from V and 2 bases from J, with 8 bases between. The CDR3 protein is CASSLVRGQETQYF. The CDR3 DNA is TGTGCCAGCAGCTTAGTTCGCGGTCAAGAGACCCAGTACTTC. Full variable domain (rest looked up from reference TRBV11-2 and TRBJ2-5): EAGVAQSPRYKIIEKRQSVAFWCNPISGHATLYWYQQILGQGPKLLIQFQNNGVVDDSQLPKDRFSAERLKGVDSTLKIQPAKLEDSAVYLCASSLVRGQETQYFGPGTRLLVL.